This T cell receptor (beta chain) was recovered during a study of monozygotic twins with inflammatory bowel disease. TCRdb reanalyzed the 5' RACE reads and collapses them to one entry per CDR3 protein, without DNA. Found here are 350,000 to 500,000 distinct CDR3 sequences; the top ten clones hold 2.4%. Germline lookup yields CDR1 LGHDT and CDR2 YNNKEL (reference sequence). The CDR3 length is 15 residues. The receptor was isolated from a human donor with ulcerative colitis or Crohn's disease, or a healthy co-twin of an affected twin (not recorded which). This chain uses TRBV3-1 with TRBJ1-2; the D gene TCRdb calls, TRBD1, cannot be checked with no DNA. The specimen was blood. The CDR3 reads CASSQSGQGASGYTF.